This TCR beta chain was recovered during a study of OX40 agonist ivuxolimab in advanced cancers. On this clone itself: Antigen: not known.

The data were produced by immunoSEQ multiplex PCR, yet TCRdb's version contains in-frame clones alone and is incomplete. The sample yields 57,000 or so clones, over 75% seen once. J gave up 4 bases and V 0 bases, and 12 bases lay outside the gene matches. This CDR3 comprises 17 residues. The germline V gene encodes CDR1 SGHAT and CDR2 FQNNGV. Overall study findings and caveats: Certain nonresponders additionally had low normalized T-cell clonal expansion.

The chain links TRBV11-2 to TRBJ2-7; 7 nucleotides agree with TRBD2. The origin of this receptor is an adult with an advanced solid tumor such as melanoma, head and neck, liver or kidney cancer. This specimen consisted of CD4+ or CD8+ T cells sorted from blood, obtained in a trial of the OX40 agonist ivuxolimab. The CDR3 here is CASSLDHSDREAYEQYF. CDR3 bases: TGTGCCAGCAGCTTAGATCATTCAGATCGGGAGGCGTACGAGCAGTACTTC. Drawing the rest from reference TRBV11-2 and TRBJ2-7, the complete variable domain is EAGVAQSPRYKIIEKRQSVAFWCNPISGHATLYWYQQILGQGPKLLIQFQNNGVVDDSQLPKDRFSAERLKGVDSTLKIQPAKLEDSAVYLCASSLDHSDREAYEQYFGPGTRLTVT.